This TCR beta chain stems from a study of identical twins. From the 5' RACE reads, TCRdb called clonotypes with MiXCR, one entry per CDR3 protein. The sample carries 350,000 to 600,000 distinct CDR3 sequences, more than 13% recorded once. The CDR3 has 16 residues. V gave up 4 bases and J gave up 7 bases; unmatched junction bases: 8. This clonotype was detected ten times or more. Another study also made use of these data, one on yellow fever vaccine responses in identical twins.

Sequencing was carried out using CD4+ T cells sorted from blood. The chain is built from TRBV12-3 or TRBV12-4 and TRBJ2-1, with 12 bases aligning to TRBD2. The receptor's source is a young woman in good health. The CDR3 loop is CASSSYGTSGLNEQFF. The CDR3 region has the DNA TGTGCCAGCAGTTCATACGGGACTAGCGGGCTGAATGAGCAGTTCTTC.